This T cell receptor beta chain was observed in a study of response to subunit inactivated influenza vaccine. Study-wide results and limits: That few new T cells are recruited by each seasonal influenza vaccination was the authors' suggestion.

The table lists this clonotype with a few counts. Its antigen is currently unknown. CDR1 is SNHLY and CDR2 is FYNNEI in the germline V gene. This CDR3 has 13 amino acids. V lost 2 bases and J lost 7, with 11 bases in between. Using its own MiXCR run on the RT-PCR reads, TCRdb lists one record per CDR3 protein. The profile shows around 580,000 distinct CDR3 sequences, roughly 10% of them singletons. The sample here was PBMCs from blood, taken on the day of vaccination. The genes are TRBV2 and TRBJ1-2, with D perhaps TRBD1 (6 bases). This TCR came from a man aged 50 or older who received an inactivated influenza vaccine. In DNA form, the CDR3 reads TGTGCCAGCAGTGAACGACAGGAGAGTGGCTACACCTTC. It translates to CASSERQESGYTF.